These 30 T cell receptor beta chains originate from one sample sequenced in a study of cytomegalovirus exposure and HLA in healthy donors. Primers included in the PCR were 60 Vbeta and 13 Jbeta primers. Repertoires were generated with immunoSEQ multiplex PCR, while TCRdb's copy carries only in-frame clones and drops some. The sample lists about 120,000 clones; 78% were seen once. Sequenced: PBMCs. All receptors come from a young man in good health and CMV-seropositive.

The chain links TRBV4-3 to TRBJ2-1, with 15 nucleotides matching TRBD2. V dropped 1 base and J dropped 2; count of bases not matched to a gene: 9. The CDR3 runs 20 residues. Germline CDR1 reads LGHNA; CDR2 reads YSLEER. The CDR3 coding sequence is TGCGCCAGCAGCCAAGGATTTAAAGGACTAGCGGGAGGGCCCTACAATGAGCAGTTCTTC. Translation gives CASSQGFKGLAGGPYNEQFF.

CDR3: CASSLDRGPREQYF. In DNA form, the CDR3 reads TGCGCCAGCAGCTTGGACAGGGGGCCGAGGGAGCAGTACTTC. This rearrangement joins TRBV5-1 to TRBJ2-7; the match to TRBD1 covers 9 bases. CDR3 length: 14 amino acids. V shed 0 bases, J shed 7 bases, and the junction held 5 bases outside the gene matches. The germline CDR1 and CDR2 sequences are SGHRS and YFSETQ.

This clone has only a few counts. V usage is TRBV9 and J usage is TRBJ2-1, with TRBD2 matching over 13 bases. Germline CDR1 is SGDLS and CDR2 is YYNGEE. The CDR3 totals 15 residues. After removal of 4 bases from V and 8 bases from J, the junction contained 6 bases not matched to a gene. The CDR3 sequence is CASSIGTSGTYEQFF. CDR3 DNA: TGTGCCAGCAGCATAGGGACTAGCGGGACCTATGAGCAGTTCTTC.

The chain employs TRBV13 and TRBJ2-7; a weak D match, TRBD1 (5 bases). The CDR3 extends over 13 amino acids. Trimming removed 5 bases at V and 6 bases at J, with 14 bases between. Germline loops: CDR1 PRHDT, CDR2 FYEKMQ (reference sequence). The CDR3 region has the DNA TGTGCCAGCAGCGAGATCCAGGGCTTCGAGCAGTACTTC. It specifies CASSEIQGFEQYF.

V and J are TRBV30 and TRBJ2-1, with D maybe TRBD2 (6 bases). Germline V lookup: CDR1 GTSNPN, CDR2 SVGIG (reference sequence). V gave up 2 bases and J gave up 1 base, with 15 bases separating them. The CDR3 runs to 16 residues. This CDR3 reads CAWSIWGLQSYNEQFF. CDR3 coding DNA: TGTGCCTGGAGTATATGGGGACTCCAATCCTACAATGAGCAGTTCTTC.

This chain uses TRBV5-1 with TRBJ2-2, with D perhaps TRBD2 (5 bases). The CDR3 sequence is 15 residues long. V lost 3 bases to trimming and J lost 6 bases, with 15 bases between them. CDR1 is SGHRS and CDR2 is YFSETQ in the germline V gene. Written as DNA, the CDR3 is TGCGCCAGCAGCTCCTCCCGGGATTCACCCGGGGAGCTGTTTTTT. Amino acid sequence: CASSSSRDSPGELFF.

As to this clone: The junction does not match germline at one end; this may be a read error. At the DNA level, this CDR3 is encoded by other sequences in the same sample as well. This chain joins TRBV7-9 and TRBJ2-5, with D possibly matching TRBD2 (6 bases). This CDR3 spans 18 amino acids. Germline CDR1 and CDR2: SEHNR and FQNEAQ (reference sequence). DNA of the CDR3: TGTGCCAGTAGCTTTGGCGGCGGGAAGGGAGTGAGGGTCAGGACCCAGTACTTC. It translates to CASSFGGGKGVRVRTQYF. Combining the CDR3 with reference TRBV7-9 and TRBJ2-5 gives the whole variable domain DTGVSQNPRHKITKRGQNVTFRCDPISEHNRLYWYRQTLGQGPEFLTYFQNEAQLEKSRLLSDRFSAERPKGSFSTLEIQRTEQGDSAMYLCASSFGGGKGVRVRTQYFGPGTRLLVL.

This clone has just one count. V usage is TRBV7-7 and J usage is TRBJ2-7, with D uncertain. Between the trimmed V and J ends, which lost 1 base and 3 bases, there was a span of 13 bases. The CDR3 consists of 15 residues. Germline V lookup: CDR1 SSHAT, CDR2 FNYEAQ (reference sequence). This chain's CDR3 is CASSLGSGGHYEQYF. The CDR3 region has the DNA TGTGCCAGCAGCTTAGGCTCTGGCGGCCACTACGAGCAGTACTTC.

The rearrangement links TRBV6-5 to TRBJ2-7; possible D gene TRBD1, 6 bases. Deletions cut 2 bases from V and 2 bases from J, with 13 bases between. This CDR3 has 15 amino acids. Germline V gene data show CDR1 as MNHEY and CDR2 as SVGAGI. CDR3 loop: CASSYATTGTYEQYF. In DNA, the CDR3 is TGTGCCAGCAGTTACGCCACTACAGGGACCTACGAGCAGTACTTC.

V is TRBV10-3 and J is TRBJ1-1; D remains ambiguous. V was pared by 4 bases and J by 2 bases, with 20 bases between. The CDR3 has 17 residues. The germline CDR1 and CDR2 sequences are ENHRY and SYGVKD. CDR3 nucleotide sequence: TGTGCCATCAGTGGAACTAAGGCGGGATTTCGAAACACTGAAGCTTTCTTT. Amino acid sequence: CAISGTKAGFRNTEAFF.

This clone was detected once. The CDR3 DNA reads TGTGCCAGCAGTTTAAATACAGGGGCTACCCATGAAGCTTTCTTT. Its translation: CASSLNTGATHEAFF. This chain links TRBV28 with TRBJ1-1, with TRBD1 matching 7 bases. The junction had 10 bases not matched to a gene; V was cut back by 2 bases and J by 7 bases. CDR3 size: 15 residues. CDR1 and CDR2 from the germline V gene are MDHEN and SYDVKM.

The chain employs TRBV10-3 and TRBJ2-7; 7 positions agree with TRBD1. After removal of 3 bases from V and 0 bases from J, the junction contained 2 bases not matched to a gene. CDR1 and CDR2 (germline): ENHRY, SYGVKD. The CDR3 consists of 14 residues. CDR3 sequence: CAISDRGNSYEQYF. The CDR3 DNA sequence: TGTGCCATCAGTGACAGGGGGAACTCCTACGAGCAGTACTTC.

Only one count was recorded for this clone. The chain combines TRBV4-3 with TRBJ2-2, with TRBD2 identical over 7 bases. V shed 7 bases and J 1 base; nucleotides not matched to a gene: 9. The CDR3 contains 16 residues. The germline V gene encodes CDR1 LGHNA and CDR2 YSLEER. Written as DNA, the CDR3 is TGCGCCAGCAACCCGTTTCTAGCGGAGAACACCGGGGAGCTGTTTTTT. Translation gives CASNPFLAENTGELFF.

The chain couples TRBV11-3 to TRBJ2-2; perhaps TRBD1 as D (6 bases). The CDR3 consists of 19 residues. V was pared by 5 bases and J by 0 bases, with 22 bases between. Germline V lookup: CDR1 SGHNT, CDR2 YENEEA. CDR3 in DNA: TGTGCCAGCAGCCCCCTTCCCGGACAGCTGGGCGCGAACACCGGGGAGCTGTTTTTT. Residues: CASSPLPGQLGANTGELFF. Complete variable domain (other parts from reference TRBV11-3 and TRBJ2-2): EAGVVQSPRYKIIEKKQPVAFWCNPISGHNTLYWYLQNLGQGPELLIRYENEEAVDDSQLPKDRFSAERLKGVDSTLKIQPAELGDSAVYLCASSPLPGQLGANTGELFFGEGSRLTVL.

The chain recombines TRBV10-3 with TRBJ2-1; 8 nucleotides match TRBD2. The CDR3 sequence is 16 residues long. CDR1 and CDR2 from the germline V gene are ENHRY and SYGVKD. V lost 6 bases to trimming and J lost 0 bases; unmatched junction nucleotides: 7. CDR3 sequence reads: CAISSIAGSSYNEQFF. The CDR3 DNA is TGTGCCATCAGCTCAATAGCGGGGAGCTCCTACAATGAGCAGTTCTTC.

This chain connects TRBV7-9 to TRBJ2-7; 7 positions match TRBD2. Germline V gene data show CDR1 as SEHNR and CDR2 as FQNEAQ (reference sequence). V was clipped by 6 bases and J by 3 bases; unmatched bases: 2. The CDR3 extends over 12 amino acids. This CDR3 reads CASSWGGYEQYF. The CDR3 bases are TGTGCCAGCAGTTGGGGGGGCTACGAGCAGTACTTC.

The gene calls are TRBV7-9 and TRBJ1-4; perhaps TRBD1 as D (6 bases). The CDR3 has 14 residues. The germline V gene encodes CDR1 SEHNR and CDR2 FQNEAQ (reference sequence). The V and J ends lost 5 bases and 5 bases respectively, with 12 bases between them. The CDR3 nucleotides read TGTGCCAGCAGCAGTGACAGGACAAATGAAAAACTGTTTTTT. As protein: CASSSDRTNEKLFF.

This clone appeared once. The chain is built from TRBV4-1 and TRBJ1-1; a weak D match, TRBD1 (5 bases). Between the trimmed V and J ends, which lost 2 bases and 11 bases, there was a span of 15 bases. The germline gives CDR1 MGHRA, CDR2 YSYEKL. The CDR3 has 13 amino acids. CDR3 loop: CASSQPPTDRAFF. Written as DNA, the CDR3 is TGCGCCAGCAGCCAACCACCGACAGATCGTGCTTTCTTT.

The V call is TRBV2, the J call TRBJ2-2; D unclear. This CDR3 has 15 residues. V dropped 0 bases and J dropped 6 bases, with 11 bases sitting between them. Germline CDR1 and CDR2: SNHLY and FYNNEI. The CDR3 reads CASSEAFAAAGELFF. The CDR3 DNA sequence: TGTGCCAGCAGTGAAGCATTCGCGGCGGCCGGGGAGCTGTTTTTT.

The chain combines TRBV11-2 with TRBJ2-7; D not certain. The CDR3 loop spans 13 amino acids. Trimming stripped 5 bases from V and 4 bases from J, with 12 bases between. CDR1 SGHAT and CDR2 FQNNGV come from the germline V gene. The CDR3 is CASSRVGFYEQYF. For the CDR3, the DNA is TGTGCCAGCAGCCGGGTCGGGTTTTACGAGCAGTACTTC.

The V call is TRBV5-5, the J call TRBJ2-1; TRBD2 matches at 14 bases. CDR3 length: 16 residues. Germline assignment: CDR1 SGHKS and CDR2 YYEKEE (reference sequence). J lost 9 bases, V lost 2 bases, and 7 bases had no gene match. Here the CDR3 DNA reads TGTGCCAGCAGCTTCCGACTAGCGGGAGGGATTGGTGAGCAGTTCTTC. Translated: CASSFRLAGGIGEQFF.

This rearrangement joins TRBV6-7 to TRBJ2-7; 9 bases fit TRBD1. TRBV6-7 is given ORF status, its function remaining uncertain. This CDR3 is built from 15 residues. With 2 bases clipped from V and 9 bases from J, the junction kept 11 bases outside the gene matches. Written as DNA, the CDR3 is TGTGCCAGCAGTTACAGGGACAGGGAATTGATTAGGCAGTACTTC. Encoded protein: CASSYRDRELIRQYF.

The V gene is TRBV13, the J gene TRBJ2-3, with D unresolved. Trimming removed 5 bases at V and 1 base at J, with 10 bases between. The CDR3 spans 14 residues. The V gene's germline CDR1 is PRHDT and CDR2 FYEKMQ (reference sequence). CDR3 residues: CASSKWAGTDTQYF. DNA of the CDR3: TGTGCCAGCAGCAAATGGGCAGGCACAGATACGCAGTATTTT. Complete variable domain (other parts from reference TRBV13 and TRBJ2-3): AAGVIQSPRHLIKEKRETATLKCYPIPRHDTVYWYQQGPGQDPQFLISFYEKMQSDKGSIPDRFSAQQFSDYHSELNMSSLELGDSALYFCASSKWAGTDTQYFGPGTRLTVL.

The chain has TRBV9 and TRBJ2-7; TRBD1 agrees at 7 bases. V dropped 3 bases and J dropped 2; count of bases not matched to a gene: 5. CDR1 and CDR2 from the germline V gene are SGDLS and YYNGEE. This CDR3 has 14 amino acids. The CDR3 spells CASSARTGPYEQYF. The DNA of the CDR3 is TGTGCCAGCAGCGCCCGGACAGGACCCTACGAGCAGTACTTC.

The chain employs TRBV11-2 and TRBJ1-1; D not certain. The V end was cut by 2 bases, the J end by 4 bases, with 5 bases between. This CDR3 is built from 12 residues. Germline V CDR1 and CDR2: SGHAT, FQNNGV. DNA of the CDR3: TGTGCCAGCAGCTTACGGGTCACTGAAGCTTTCTTT. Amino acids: CASSLRVTEAFF.

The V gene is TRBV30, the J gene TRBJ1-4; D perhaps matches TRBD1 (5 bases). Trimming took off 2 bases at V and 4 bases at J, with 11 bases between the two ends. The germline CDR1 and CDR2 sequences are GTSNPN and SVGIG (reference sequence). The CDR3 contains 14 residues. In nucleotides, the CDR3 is TGTGCCTGGAGTCGGGGGACCCTTAATGAAAAACTGTTTTTT. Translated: CAWSRGTLNEKLFF.

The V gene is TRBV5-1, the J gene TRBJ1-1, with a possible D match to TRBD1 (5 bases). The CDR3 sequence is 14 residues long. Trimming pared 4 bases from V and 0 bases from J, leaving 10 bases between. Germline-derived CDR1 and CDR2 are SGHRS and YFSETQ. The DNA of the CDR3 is TGCGCCAGCAGCATCAGGGTCATGAACACTGAAGCTTTCTTT. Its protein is CASSIRVMNTEAFF. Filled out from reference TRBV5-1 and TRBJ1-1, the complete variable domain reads KAGVTQTPRYLIKTRGQQVTLSCSPISGHRSVSWYQQTPGQGLQFLFEYFSETQRNKGNFPGRFSGRQFSNSRSEMNVSTLELGDSALYLCASSIRVMNTEAFFGQGTRLTVV.

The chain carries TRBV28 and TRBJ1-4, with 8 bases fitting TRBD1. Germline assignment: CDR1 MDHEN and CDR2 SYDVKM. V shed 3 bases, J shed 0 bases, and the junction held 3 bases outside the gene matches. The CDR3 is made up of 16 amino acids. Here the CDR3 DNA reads TGTGCCAGCAGTTTGTACAGGGGGGCAACTAATGAAAAACTGTTTTTT. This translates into CASSLYRGATNEKLFF.

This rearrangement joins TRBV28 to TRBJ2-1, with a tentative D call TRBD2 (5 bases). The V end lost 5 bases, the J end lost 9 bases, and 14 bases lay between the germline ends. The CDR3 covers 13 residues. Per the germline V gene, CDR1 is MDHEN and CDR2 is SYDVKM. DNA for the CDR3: TGTGCCAGCAGTACGGCTAGCCCCCGTGAGCAGTTCTTC. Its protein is CASSTASPREQFF.

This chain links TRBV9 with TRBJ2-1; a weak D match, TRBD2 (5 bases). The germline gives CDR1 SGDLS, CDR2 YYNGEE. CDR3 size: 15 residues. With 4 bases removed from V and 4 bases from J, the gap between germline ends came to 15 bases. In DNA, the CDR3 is TGTGCCAGCAGCCCCCGAGAGGGCCATTACAATGAGCAGTTCTTC. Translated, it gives CASSPREGHYNEQFF. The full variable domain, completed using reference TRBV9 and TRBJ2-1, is DSGVTQTPKHLITATGQRVTLRCSPRSGDLSVYWYQQSLDQGLQFLIQYYNGEERAKGNILERFSAQQFPDLHSELNLSSLELGDSALYFCASSPREGHYNEQFFGPGTRLTVL.